This TCR beta chain appears in the sequencing data of a study of cytomegalovirus exposure and HLA in healthy donors. Primers for the PCR totalled 60 Vbeta and 13 Jbeta. Method: immunoSEQ multiplex PCR; TCRdb's copy keeps in-frame clones and lacks some. This sample has a few hundred thousand clones; roughly 85% occur once, and the top ten carry roughly 2%. About this clone: The antigen remains unidentified.

Overall study findings and caveats: Later on, an analysis found that several of the most significant clusters appeared to be linked to common viral pathogens, which included parvovirus B19. As a later analysis revealed, the rate of TCR association differed by HLA locus, with DRB1 most and HLA-C fewest.

Germline V gene data show CDR1 as SNHLY and CDR2 as FYNNEI. This CDR3 comprises 12 residues. V lost 6 bases and J lost 5, with 10 bases in between. This TCR was sampled from a young man in good health and CMV-seronegative. The rearrangement joins TRBV2 to TRBJ2-5; a possible D gene is TRBD2 (5 bases). Specimen: PBMCs. The CDR3 nucleotides are TGTGCCAGCAGGAGGGTTCGGGAGACCCAGTACTTC. Translation: CASRRVRETQYF.